These T cell receptor beta chains were read from a single sample in a study of T cell changes during pregnancy in multiple sclerosis. Data came from immunoSEQ multiplex PCR; TCRdb stores just in-frame clones and leaves some out. The repertoire holds more than 70,000 clones, with approximately 92% as singletons. Sequences were derived from peripheral blood, sampled before pregnancy. Receptors were obtained from a female donor with multiple sclerosis, enrolled in a pregnancy study. Each CDR3 is given with its conserved first and last residue. The order of the fields is V gene, J gene, clone size, CDR3 protein. Clone size is not always given. Where it is, it says once, few, many or a class for expanded clones.

TRBV7-2	TRBJ2-7	once	CASSLTSGSLYEQYF
TRBV6-6	TRBJ2-1	NA	CASSYSMRNEQFF
TRBV7-9	TRBJ2-7	NA	CASSSGQGAVYEQYF
TRBV7-7	TRBJ2-1	NA	CASSLEGGLGANEQFF
TRBV5-4	TRBJ2-7	NA	CATSGTPSSYEQYF
TRBV6-1	TRBJ2-7	once	CASSEGTIPYEQYF
TRBV5-1	TRBJ2-3	once	CASSLTGPQTGTDTQYF
TRBV10-3	TRBJ2-1	NA	CAISEQGFDEQFF
TRBV18	TRBJ1-1	NA	CASSLTRTENTEAFF
TRBV27	TRBJ2-5	NA	CASSFRTSGSRETQYF
TRBV7-2	TRBJ2-2	NA	CASSLRGAGGTGELFF
TRBV7-9	TRBJ1-2	NA	CASSSGQYYGYTF
TRBV18	TRBJ2-1	NA	CASSRPGLAGGNEQFF
TRBV2	TRBJ2-7	NA	CASSENSGRDFPQYF
TRBV6-6	TRBJ1-5	NA	CASSYSLVDNQPQHF
TRBV18	TRBJ2-1	NA	CASSPQGPHGNEQFF
TRBV7-3	TRBJ2-1	once	CASSLTSGIEQFF
TRBV7-2	TRBJ1-2	NA	CASSSKTLSYGYTF
TRBV7-2	TRBJ1-1	NA	CASSSTGTGLAFF
TRBV7-9	TRBJ2-3	NA	CASSPLAGNTDTQYF
TRBV4-2	TRBJ2-7	NA	CASSQERSALGAYEQYF
TRBV15	TRBJ2-3	NA	CATSREAGASDTQYF
TRBV4-3	TRBJ2-7	NA	CASSPSWDILSYEQYF
TRBV15	TRBJ2-7	NA	CATSRESGGSYEQYF
TRBV5-6	TRBJ2-3	once	CASSMRLAGAGDTQYF
TRBV7-9	TRBJ1-2	NA	CASSLSDYGYTF
TRBV18	TRBJ1-4	NA	CASSPRQGADEKLFF
TRBV2	TRBJ2-7	NA	CASSEWTTSGSISYEQYF
TRBV7-6	TRBJ2-7	NA	CASSGTGSLEQYF
TRBV11-2	TRBJ2-7	NA	CASSFHKQTSGETYEQYF
TRBV7-9	TRBJ1-4	NA	CASSATVAGGLFF
TRBV7-2	TRBJ2-7	NA	CASSLAASGSYEQYF
TRBV19	TRBJ1-2	NA	CASSIAGYQYGYTF
TRBV18	TRBJ2-3	NA	CASSPMTGGPDTQYF
TRBV10-3	TRBJ1-1	NA	CAISESTRGFWVNTEAFF
TRBV19	TRBJ1-2	NA	CASSIYSSQANYGYTF
TRBV7-9	TRBJ2-1	NA	CASSLWQGLAGVNEQFF
TRBV14	TRBJ2-7	NA	CASSLRGPRGYEQYF
TRBV7-9	TRBJ1-4	NA	CASSLGQGSEKLFF
TRBV19	TRBJ1-4	NA	CASSPDRRGNEKLFF
TRBV15	TRBJ1-5	NA	CATSTMNRTGTNQPQHF
TRBV27	TRBJ1-5	few	CASSLQGLNQPQHF
TRBV19	TRBJ2-4	NA	CASSIDPRLAGGPVKNIQYF
TRBV6-4	TRBJ1-1	NA	CASSDSTGTEAFF
TRBV9	TRBJ1-1	NA	CASSVVGGRDTEAFF
TRBV6-4	TRBJ1-1	NA	CASRHTGRGTEAFF
TRBV5-6	TRBJ2-1	NA	CASSYPGLANEQFF
TRBV7-2	TRBJ2-3	NA	CASSSGKREGLDTQYF
TRBV11-2	TRBJ2-1	NA	CASSLVGLESLSSYNEQFF
TRBV4-3	TRBJ2-6	NA	CASSQEVGAGANVLTF
TRBV19	TRBJ1-1	NA	CASSIDPLDRNTEAFF
TRBV10-3	TRBJ1-2	NA	CAISNIPGQGRRPGGYTF